This T cell receptor beta chain was recorded in a study of beta chain features in type 1 diabetes. The whole isolated RNA underwent reverse transcription, so sequencing captured expressed TCRB transcripts. Sequencing used immunoSEQ multiplex PCR; TCRdb keeps in-frame clones, though not all of them. Of a few hundred thousand clones listed, over 11% are singletons. Germline V gene lookup returns CDR1 DFQATT and CDR2 SNEGSKA (reference sequence). V was trimmed by 4 bases and J by 5 bases, leaving 8 bases between them. The CDR3 covers 11 residues. This clone came up a few times. The specimen was naive CD4+ T cells from blood. V and J are TRBV20-1 and TRBJ2-5; D gene unclear. The receptor comes from a man younger than 45 in good health. The CDR3 DNA sequence: TGCAGTGCTAAAGGCTGGGAGACCCAGTACTTC. This encodes CSAKGWETQYF.